This T cell receptor (beta chain) came from a study of blood T cell repertoires in COVID-19. Study-level information: In each case, the material was cDNA or gDNA derived from T cells, B-cell-depleted T cells, or PBMCs.

The V end lost 1 base, the J end lost 13 bases, and 16 bases lay between the germline ends. The CDR3 length is 13 residues. Germline-derived CDR1 and CDR2 are SGHTA and FQGTGA. In assigning cohorts, the study relied on participant-reported clinical history. Exposed participants came across a COVID-19 case within 2 weeks before study entry. TCRdb's copy holds only in-frame clones and misses some; the assay was immunoSEQ multiplex PCR. The sample holds fewer than 250,000 clones, roughly 88% seen once. The chain employs TRBV7-3 and TRBJ1-2; D possibly corresponds to TRBD1 (6 bases). Sequenced input: PBMCs or T cells enriched from blood (not recorded which). This receptor was identified in a woman in her twenties or thirties who had been exposed to COVID-19. The CDR3 coding sequence is TGTGCCAGCAGCTTAATGGGACATGAGGGCCTCACCTTC. Translated, it gives CASSLMGHEGLTF. Using reference TRBV7-3 and TRBJ1-2 for the parts outside the CDR3, the full variable domain is GAGVSQTPSNKVTEKGKYVELRCDPISGHTALYWYRQSLGQGPEFLIYFQGTGAADDSGLPNDRFFAVRPEGSVSTLKIQRTERGDSAVYLCASSLMGHEGLTFGSGTRLTVV.